This T cell receptor beta chain was retrieved from a study of shared clonotypes between healthy human individuals. Study-wide results and limits: Represented genetic and exposure-history diversity was restricted by having few donors.

Adult donors, all healthy and HIV-negative, had no recent acute infections or vaccinations. Comment on this clone: Its antigen is undetermined.

Germline assignment: CDR1 WSHSY and CDR2 SAAADI. The CDR3 is 18 residues long. Losses at the gene ends were 2 bases for V and 7 bases for J; bases not matched to a gene: 18. Each subset's genomic DNA was shared equally among a number of immunoSEQ plates. The sequencing of unsorted PBMC DNA took place on ten immunoSEQ deep assay plates. The protocol was immunoSEQ multiplex PCR, while the TCRdb copy is restricted to in-frame clones and leaves out a portion. The data show about 490,000 clones, with more than 75% seen just once and 12% held by the top ten. The chain recombines TRBV10-2 with TRBJ2-5, with 8 nucleotides matching TRBD1. Sequenced: PBMCs. This clonotype originated in a woman in her thirties or forties in good health. Some clones in this sample may be carry-over from other donors' samples. CDR3 loop: CASSEEGTGGIRSGTQYF. In DNA, the CDR3 is TGCGCCAGCAGTGAGGAGGGAACAGGGGGGATTCGGTCAGGGACCCAGTACTTC.